This paragraph reports one T cell receptor (beta chain). Its cognate antigen has yet to be identified. Base qualities are not recorded, but no much larger clone differs from it by a single base. The CDR3 numbers 15 residues from cysteine through phenylalanine. CDR3 DNA only is kept here, 45 bases in frame from base 1. At the junction V is shortened by 10 bases and J by 7 bases, with 20 bases in between. CDR1 MDHEN and CDR2 SYDVKM were looked up in the germline V gene. Explained via the paper, the time point label denotes: patch test 1, 2 weeks after DPC sensitization. Sample treatment or condition, as interpreted from the label and publication: therapeutic diphenylcyclopropenone sensitization with weekly scalp DPC. At each patch-test visit, blood was drawn before the patch test was applied. Patients were considered eligible if aged 18 to 70, diagnosed with alopecia and deemed suitable for DPC therapy, and patients were excluded if pregnant. Total RNA was extracted from unfractionated whole blood that had been collected in Tempus Blood RNA tubes.

Libraries came from RACE. The data were produced on a NextSeq 500. During library preparation, unique molecular identifiers were attached to individual cDNA molecules so that TCRs could be counted quantitatively and reproducibly. Each blood RNA sample was used to sequence both TCR alpha and TCR beta chains. The published analysis was carried out like this. Samples had a median of about 96,000 TCRs, with a range from roughly 20,000 to 700,000. The Decombinator software suite was used to annotate V, J and CDR3 in the TCR reads. For PS versus PT1 abundance plots, all samples were subsampled to the same number of TCRs (28,000). TCRs were defined as expanded if absent before sensitization and observed at least eight times at the 2-week time point. In-frame beta chains were kept once TCRdb had trimmed the public reads at Q25 with fastp and called clones with MiXCR. Rows merge per CDR3 protein into single entries with the most common DNA and genes. The V and J calls reflect TCRdb's pipeline rather than the authors' work. A total of 84,000 or so distinct CDR3 sequences appear in this sample, 10% of them only once. About 2% of the sample is in the top ten clones.

The data are from a study of human T cells and chemical hapten exposure (dated by TCRdb to 2020 to 2023). About the full investigation: For sensitization, 2% DPC in acetone was applied to an approximately 2 cm by approximately 2 cm area of upper inner arm skin. Patients additionally received weekly therapeutic DPC doses to the scalp throughout the approximately 22-week study period. Patch testing was done on the upper back using Finn chambers containing 0.01% DPC, and results were scored after 6 days according to International Contact Dermatitis Research Group standards. Alopecia areata with under or over 50% scalp involvement, alopecia totalis and alopecia universalis were represented in the patient cohort, which was mostly female. Libraries were pooled for sequencing, and per-sample TCR yields varied mainly because of small differences in library volumes within the pool. The study tracked peripheral blood TCR repertoire changes in vivo during primary and secondary sensitization to the hapten diphenylcyclopropenone (DPC) in alopecia patients. Blood was sampled from patients pre-sensitization (week 0) and at 2, 6 and about 24 weeks after DPC sensitization. For TCR sequencing, blood came from about 28 alopecia patients at anywhere from one to four time points (pre-sensitization, 2, 6 and 24 weeks). The paper as a whole reports these results and caveats: Because all patients had alopecia, a presumed autoimmune disease, the immune response of the patients might differ from that of healthy individuals. Repeated subsampling changed both the strength of the expansion versus patch-test correlation and the threshold at which that correlation became significant. The number of TCRs above 1 in 1000 frequency did not change with DPC sensitization; there was no evidence of global repertoire structure alterations. Expanded TCRs formed significantly more large CDR3 similarity clusters than pre-sensitization or healthy control sets, consistent with antigen-driven responses. Patch test score correlated positively with the number of PT1 expanded TCRs, reaching significance at thresholds 8, 16 and 32 but not at 4.

The chain couples TRBV28 to TRBJ1-6; the D gene assignment is ambiguous. The source of this sequence is a man aged 40-49 years with alopecia areata. Some clones in this sample may be carry-over from other donors' samples. The source material was whole blood, sampled in connection with sensitization to the hapten diphenylcyclopropenone (DPC). The CDR3 region: CAITLNPGVNSPLHF. The sequence in DNA is TGTGCCATCACTCTGAACCCCGGGGTAAATTCACCCCTCCACTTT.